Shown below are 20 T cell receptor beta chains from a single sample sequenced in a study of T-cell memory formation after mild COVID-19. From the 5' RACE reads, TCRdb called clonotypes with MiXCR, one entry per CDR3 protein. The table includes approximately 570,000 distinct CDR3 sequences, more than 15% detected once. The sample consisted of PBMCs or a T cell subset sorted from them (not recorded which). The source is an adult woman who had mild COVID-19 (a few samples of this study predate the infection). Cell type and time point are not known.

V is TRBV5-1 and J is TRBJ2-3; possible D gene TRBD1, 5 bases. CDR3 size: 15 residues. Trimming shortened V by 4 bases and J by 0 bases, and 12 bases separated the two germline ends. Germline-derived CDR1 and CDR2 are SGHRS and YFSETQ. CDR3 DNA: TGCGCCAGCAGCCGGACAAGTCCTAGCACAGATACGCAGTATTTT. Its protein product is CASSRTSPSTDTQYF.

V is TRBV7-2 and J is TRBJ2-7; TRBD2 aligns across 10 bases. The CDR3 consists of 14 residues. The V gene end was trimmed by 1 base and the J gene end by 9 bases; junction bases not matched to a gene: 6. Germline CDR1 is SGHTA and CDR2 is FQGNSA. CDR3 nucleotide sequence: TGTGCCAGCAGCTTAGGCCTAGCGGGAGTTGGGCAGTACTTC. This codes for CASSLGLAGVGQYF.

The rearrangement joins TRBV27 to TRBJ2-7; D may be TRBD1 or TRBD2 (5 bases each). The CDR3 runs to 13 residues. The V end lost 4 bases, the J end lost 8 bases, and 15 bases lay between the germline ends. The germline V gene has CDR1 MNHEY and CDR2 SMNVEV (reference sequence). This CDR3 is CASSYGGFDKQYF. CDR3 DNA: TGTGCCAGCAGTTATGGGGGATTCGATAAGCAGTACTTC.

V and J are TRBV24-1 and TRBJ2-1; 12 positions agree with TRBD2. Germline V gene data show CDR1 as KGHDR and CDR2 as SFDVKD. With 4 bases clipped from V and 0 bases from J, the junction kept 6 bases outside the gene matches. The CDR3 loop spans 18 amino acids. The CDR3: CATSDHGTSGRSYNEQFF. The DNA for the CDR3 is TGTGCCACCAGTGACCACGGGACTAGCGGGCGCTCCTACAATGAGCAGTTCTTC.

The CDR3 loop is CASSVEGRLASTDTQYF. The CDR3 DNA follows: TGTGCCAGCAGCGTAGAGGGACGGTTAGCAAGCACAGATACGCAGTATTTT. The V and J genes are TRBV9 and TRBJ2-3; D may be TRBD1 or TRBD2 (5 bases each). Trimming stripped 0 bases from V and 0 bases from J, with 14 bases between. Germline lookup yields CDR1 SGDLS and CDR2 YYNGEE. The CDR3 runs to 17 residues.

As DNA, the CDR3 is TGCGCCAGCAGCGTATCAGGGGGAACTAATGAAAAACTGTTTTTT. Translated: CASSVSGGTNEKLFF. J is TRBJ1-4 and V is TRBV5-1, with 7 bases that match TRBD1. This CDR3 spans 15 amino acids. Germline V gene data show CDR1 as SGHRS and CDR2 as YFSETQ. V was pared by 4 bases and J by 1 base, with 4 bases of the junction left unmatched.

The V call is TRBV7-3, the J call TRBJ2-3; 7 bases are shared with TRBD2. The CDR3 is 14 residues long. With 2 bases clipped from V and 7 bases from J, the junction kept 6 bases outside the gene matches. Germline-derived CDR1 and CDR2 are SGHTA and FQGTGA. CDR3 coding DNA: TGTGCCAGCAGCTTAGGGCTAGCGGCACATACGCAGTATTTT. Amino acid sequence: CASSLGLAAHTQYF.

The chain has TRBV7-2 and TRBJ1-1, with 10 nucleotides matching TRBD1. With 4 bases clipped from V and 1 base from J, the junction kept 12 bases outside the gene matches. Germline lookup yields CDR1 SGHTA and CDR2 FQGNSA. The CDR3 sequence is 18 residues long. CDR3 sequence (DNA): TGTGCCAGCAGCTATCGAGACAGGGGGCGCTTCGGGAACACTGAAGCTTTCTTT. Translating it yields CASSYRDRGRFGNTEAFF.

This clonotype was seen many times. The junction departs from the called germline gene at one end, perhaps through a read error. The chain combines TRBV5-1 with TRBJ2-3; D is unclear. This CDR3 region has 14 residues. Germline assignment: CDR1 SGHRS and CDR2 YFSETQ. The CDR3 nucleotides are TGCGCCAGCAGATTGGACGGATTCACAGATACGCAGTATTTT. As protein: CASRLDGFTDTQYF.

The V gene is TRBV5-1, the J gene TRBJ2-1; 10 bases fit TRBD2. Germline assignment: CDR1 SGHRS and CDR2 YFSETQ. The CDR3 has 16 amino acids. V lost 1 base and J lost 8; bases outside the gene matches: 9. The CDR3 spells CASSLSTSGEVDEQFF. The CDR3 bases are TGCGCCAGCAGCTTGTCTACTAGCGGGGAGGTAGATGAGCAGTTCTTC.

CDR3 protein: CASSSRLGGKETQYF. The CDR3 DNA sequence: TGTGCCAGCAGCTCCCGGCTTGGGGGAAAAGAGACCCAGTACTTC. This chain uses TRBV5-6 with TRBJ2-5; D tentatively reads TRBD1 or TRBD2 (5 bases each). The V end lost 3 bases, the J end lost 3 bases, and 15 bases lay between the germline ends. The CDR3 length is 15 residues. CDR1 SGHDT and CDR2 YYEEEE come from the germline V gene.

CDR3 region: CASSLARAATSTDTQYF. The DNA for the CDR3 is TGTGCCAGCAGCTTAGCGCGCGCTGCCACTAGCACAGATACGCAGTATTTT. The genes are TRBV7-9 and TRBJ2-3; D remains ambiguous. This CDR3 has 17 residues. Trimming took 0 bases from V and 0 from J, leaving 13 bases between them. The V gene's germline CDR1 is SEHNR and CDR2 FQNEAQ (reference sequence).

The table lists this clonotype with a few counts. The CDR3 coding sequence is TGTGCCAGCAGCGTAGCTGATAGGGGTGGCTACGAGCAGTACTTC. Translation: CASSVADRGGYEQYF. This chain connects TRBV9 to TRBJ2-7; D may be TRBD1 (5 bases). V was pared by 0 bases and J by 3 bases, with 13 bases between. Germline V gene sequence: CDR1 SGDLS, CDR2 YYNGEE. The CDR3 has 15 amino acids. Using reference TRBV9 and TRBJ2-7 for the parts outside the CDR3, the full variable domain is DSGVTQTPKHLITATGQRVTLRCSPRSGDLSVYWYQQSLDQGLQFLIQYYNGEERAKGNILERFSAQQFPDLHSELNLSSLELGDSALYFCASSVADRGGYEQYFGPGTRLTVT.

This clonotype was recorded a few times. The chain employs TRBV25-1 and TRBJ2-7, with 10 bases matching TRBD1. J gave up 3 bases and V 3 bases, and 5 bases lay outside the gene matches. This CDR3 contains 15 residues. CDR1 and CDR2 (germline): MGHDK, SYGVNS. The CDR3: CASSDGTGVFYEQYF. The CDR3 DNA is TGTGCCAGCAGTGACGGGACAGGGGTCTTCTACGAGCAGTACTTC.

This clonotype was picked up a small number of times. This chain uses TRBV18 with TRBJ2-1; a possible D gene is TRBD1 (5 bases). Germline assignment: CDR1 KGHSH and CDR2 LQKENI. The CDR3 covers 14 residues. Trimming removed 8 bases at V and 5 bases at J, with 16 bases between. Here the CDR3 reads CASLPSLDNNEQFF. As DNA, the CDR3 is TGTGCCAGCCTACCGAGCCTGGACAACAATGAGCAGTTCTTC.

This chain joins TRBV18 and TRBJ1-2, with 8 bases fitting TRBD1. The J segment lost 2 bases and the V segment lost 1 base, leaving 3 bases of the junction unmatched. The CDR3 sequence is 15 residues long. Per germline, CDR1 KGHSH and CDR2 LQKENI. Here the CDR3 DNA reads TGTGCCAGCTCACCACAGAGGACAGGGAACTATGGCTACACCTTC. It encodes CASSPQRTGNYGYTF.

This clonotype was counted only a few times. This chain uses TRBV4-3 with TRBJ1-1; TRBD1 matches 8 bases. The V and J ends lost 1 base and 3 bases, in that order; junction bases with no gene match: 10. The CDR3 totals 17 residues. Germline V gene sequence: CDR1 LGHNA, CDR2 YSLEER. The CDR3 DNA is TGCGCCAGCAGCCAAGGGAGGACAGGGCGGTGGGACACTGAAGCTTTCTTT. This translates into CASSQGRTGRWDTEAFF.

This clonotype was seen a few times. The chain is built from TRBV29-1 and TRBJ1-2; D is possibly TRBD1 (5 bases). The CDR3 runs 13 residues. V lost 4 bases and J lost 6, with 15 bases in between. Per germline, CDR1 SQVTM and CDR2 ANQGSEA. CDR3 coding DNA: TGCAGCGTTGGGAGTGCGGGGGTTGATGGCTACACCTTC. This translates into CSVGSAGVDGYTF.

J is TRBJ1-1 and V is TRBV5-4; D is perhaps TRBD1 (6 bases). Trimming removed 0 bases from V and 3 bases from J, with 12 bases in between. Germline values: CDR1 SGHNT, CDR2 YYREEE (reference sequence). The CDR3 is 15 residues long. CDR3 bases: TGTGCCAGCAGCTTGGTGAGGGGGTCGGACACTGAAGCTTTCTTT. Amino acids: CASSLVRGSDTEAFF. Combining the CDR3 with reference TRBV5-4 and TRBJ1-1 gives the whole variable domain ETGVTQSPTHLIKTRGQQVTLRCSSQSGHNTVSWYQQALGQGPQFIFQYYREEENGRGNFPPRFSGLQFPNYSSELNVNALELDDSALYLCASSLVRGSDTEAFFGQGTRLTVV.

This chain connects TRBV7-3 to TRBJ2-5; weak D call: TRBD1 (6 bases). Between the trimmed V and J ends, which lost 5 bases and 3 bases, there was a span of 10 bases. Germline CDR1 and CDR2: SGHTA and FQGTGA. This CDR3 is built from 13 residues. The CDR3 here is CASSPGTKETQYF. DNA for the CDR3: TGTGCCAGCAGCCCCGGGACAAAAGAGACCCAGTACTTC.